One sample yielded the 18 T cell receptor beta chains listed below, sequenced in a study of vaccination and CD4 T cells after COVID-19. These receptors' targets are unknown. The study sequenced cultured CD4+ T cell DNA using the Oncomine TCR Beta short-read assay. MiXCR was run by TCRdb on the PCR reads, yielding one entry per CDR3 protein. The table lists several thousand distinct CDR3 sequences, 55% of them singletons. The treatment: 10-day PBMC culture with coronavirus spike peptide pools or control peptides (ViraFEST assay). Sequencing used CD4+ T cells from blood, cultured in vitro. Receptors were obtained from a human donor who had recovered from COVID-19.

The gene calls are TRBV5-8 and TRBJ2-3; D is possibly TRBD1 or TRBD2 (5 bases each). The CDR3 length is 15 residues. Per germline, CDR1 SGHTS and CDR2 YDEGEE. The V end was cut by 0 bases, the J end by 2 bases, with 10 bases between. CDR3 nucleotides: TGTGCCAGCAGCTTGGCCGCCGGGGCCACAGATACGCAGTATTTT. Protein: CASSLAAGATDTQYF.

This clonotype came up once. The chain employs TRBV29-1 and TRBJ1-2, with no clear D. Looked up from germline, CDR1 is SQVTM and CDR2 is ANQGSEA. The CDR3 contains 12 residues. Trimming shortened V by 3 bases and J by 7 bases, and 12 bases separated the two germline ends. CDR3 region: CSVDRRSGGYTF. DNA for the CDR3: TGCAGCGTTGATAGGAGGTCGGGTGGCTACACCTTC.

J is TRBJ2-7 and V is TRBV6-1; weak D call: TRBD2 (7 bases). CDR1 is MNHNS and CDR2 is SASEGT in the germline V gene. This CDR3 is 15 amino acids long. V dropped 6 bases and J dropped 2 bases, with 17 bases sitting between them. The CDR3 spells CASRGGTITTYEQYF. CDR3 in DNA: TGTGCCAGCAGGGGAGGGACAATCACGACCTACGAGCAGTACTTC.

V gene TRBV11-2 combines with J gene TRBJ1-1; TRBD1 is a possible D gene (5 bases). Germline CDR1 and CDR2: SGHAT and FQNNGV. Trimming cost V 6 bases and J 4 bases, with 18 bases left between them. This CDR3 has 15 residues. The CDR3 coding sequence is TGTGCCAGCAGGCGCCCGGGACGTCGGTCCACTGAAGCTTTCTTT. It translates to CASRRPGRRSTEAFF.

The V call is TRBV6-1, the J call TRBJ1-6; no clear D. The germline V and J ends were trimmed by 5 bases and 7 bases, with 9 bases remaining between them. Germline CDR1 is MNHNS and CDR2 is SASEGT. The CDR3 sequence is 13 residues long. Here the CDR3 reads CASSKQRNSPLHF. CDR3 sequence (DNA): TGTGCCAGCAGTAAACAGAGAAATTCACCCCTCCACTTT.

This clonotype came up a few times. The rearrangement joins TRBV7-9 to TRBJ1-1; D ambiguous. The CDR3 is 14 amino acids. Germline V gives CDR1 SEHNR, CDR2 FQNEAQ (reference sequence). Deletions cut 5 bases from V and 1 base from J, with 11 bases between. Written as DNA, the CDR3 is TGTGCCAGCAGCCCTTATGGAGGGAACACTGAAGCTTTCTTT. This codes for CASSPYGGNTEAFF.

This clonotype was counted between two and nine times. The V call is TRBV2, the J call TRBJ1-2, with 7 bases aligning to TRBD1. The germline CDR1 and CDR2 sequences are SNHLY and FYNNEI. Losses at the gene ends were 6 bases for V and 8 bases for J; bases not matched to a gene: 12. CDR3 length: 14 amino acids. The CDR3 sequence: CASSYTGTVGGYTF. In DNA form, the CDR3 reads TGTGCCAGCAGCTATACTGGGACAGTTGGAGGCTACACCTTC.

In regard to this clonotype: One end of the junction varies from germline; a read error may be responsible. This CDR3 is CASSLGGGTGYQKLF. The CDR3, as DNA: TGTGCCAGCAGCTTAGGCGGCGGGACAGGATACCAGAAGCTTTTT. The chain has TRBV7-6 and TRBJ1-1, with TRBD1 identical over 8 bases. This CDR3 spans 15 amino acids. The germline gives CDR1 SGHVS, CDR2 FNYEAQ.

This chain connects TRBV19 to TRBJ1-5; 10 bases are a match to TRBD1. In germline, CDR1 is LNHDA, CDR2 SQIVND (reference sequence). The CDR3 contains 17 residues. J lost 0 bases, V lost 4 bases, and 6 bases had no gene match. The CDR3 nucleotides read TGTGCCAGTAGTAAAGGGACAGGGGCTTATAGCAATCAGCCCCAGCATTTT. This encodes CASSKGTGAYSNQPQHF.

Of note for this clonotype: The junction departs from germline at one end; a sequencing error may be responsible. This chain links TRBV20-1 with TRBJ1-2; D possibly corresponds to TRBD1 (6 bases). Germline CDR1 DFQATT, CDR2 SNEGSKA (reference sequence). The CDR3 spans 15 residues. The chain's CDR3 is CSAPPQAGRAGGYTF. For the CDR3, the DNA is TGCAGTGCCCCACCTCAGGCCGGGCGGGCGGGGGGCTACACTTTC.

Only a few counts were recorded for this clonotype. This chain connects TRBV30 to TRBJ1-2; D not resolved. V was clipped by 1 base and J by 13 bases, with 10 bases between them. The CDR3 has 10 amino acids. CDR1 GTSNPN and CDR2 SVGIG come from the germline V gene (reference sequence). CDR3 protein: CAWSDREFTF. DNA of the CDR3: TGTGCCTGGAGTGACAGAGAATTCACCTTC.

The J gene is TRBJ1-3, the V gene TRBV6-1, with D unclear. Germline values: CDR1 MNHNS, CDR2 SASEGT. The CDR3 sequence is 13 residues long. The V end was cut by 7 bases, the J end by 8 bases, with 15 bases between. The CDR3 DNA reads TGTGCCAGCACGCAGGAGCTGCAGGACACCATATATTTT. Protein: CASTQELQDTIYF.

This clonotype was observed a few times. The CDR3 coding sequence is TGTGCCAGCAGCTTAGTAGTTTACAATGAGCAGTTCTTC. It encodes CASSLVVYNEQFF. V usage is TRBV11-2 and J usage is TRBJ2-1; D is undetermined. Germline V gene sequence: CDR1 SGHAT, CDR2 FQNNGV. The CDR3 has 13 residues. V was cut by 1 base and J by 4 bases, with 5 bases left in between.

A single count supports this clonotype. The rearrangement uses TRBV6-1 and TRBJ2-3; weak D call: TRBD1 (6 bases). CDR3 length: 14 amino acids. Germline CDR1 is MNHNS and CDR2 is SASEGT. The V and J ends lost 6 bases and 2 bases respectively, with 12 bases between them. CDR3 DNA sequence: TGTGCCAGCAGCGTTCAGGGGTTCACAGATACGCAGTATTTT. Amino acids: CASSVQGFTDTQYF.

Notes on this clonotype: A much larger clone lies a single base off, so this may be a read error. V gene TRBV7-8 combines with J gene TRBJ1-2; a weak D match, TRBD1 (6 bases). Germline assignment: CDR1 SGHVS and CDR2 FQNEAQ. The CDR3 has 14 amino acids. Trimming pared 5 bases from V and 12 bases from J, leaving 22 bases between. This chain's CDR3 is CASSREGGAGGHTF. For the CDR3, the DNA is TGTGCCAGCAGCCGTGAGGGGGGGGCGGGAGGCCACACCTTC. Based on the CDR3 plus reference TRBV7-8 and TRBJ1-2, the full variable domain is GAGVSQSPRYKVAKRGQDVALRCDPISGHVSLFWYQQALGQGPEFLTYFQNEAQLDKSGLPSDRFFAERPEGSVSTLKIQRTQQEDSAVYLCASSREGGAGGHTFGSGTRLTVV.

Points on this clonotype: One end of the junction varies from germline; a read error may be responsible. J is TRBJ2-2 and V is TRBV5-3, with D perhaps TRBD2 (7 bases). TRBV5-3 is filed as an ORF, its function uncertain. The CDR3 has 14 residues. The CDR3 DNA is TGTGCCAGCAGCTTGGGGGGGGCGGCCGGGGAGCTGTTTTTT. This sequence encodes CASSLGGAAGELFF.

This clonotype has just a few counts. The chain is built from TRBV19 and TRBJ2-1; 7 bases line up with TRBD2. The V gene's germline CDR1 is LNHDA and CDR2 SQIVND (reference sequence). Losses at the gene ends were 4 bases for V and 4 bases for J; bases not matched to a gene: 10. This CDR3 contains 16 residues. The CDR3: CASSTLRAGAYNEQFF. Written as DNA, the CDR3 is TGTGCCAGTAGTACTCTTCGGGCGGGAGCTTACAATGAGCAGTTCTTC.

This clonotype has a handful of counts. The chain has TRBV27 and TRBJ2-3; TRBD2 matches at 10 bases. CDR1 and CDR2 from the germline V gene are MNHEY and SMNVEV (reference sequence). The CDR3 sequence is 15 residues long. V shed 4 bases, J shed 6 bases, and the junction held 7 bases outside the gene matches. This chain's CDR3 is CASSSSGGPGDTQYF. CDR3 DNA sequence: TGTGCCAGCAGTTCTAGCGGGGGACCGGGGGATACGCAGTATTTT.